This T cell receptor (beta chain) was recovered during a study of cytomegalovirus exposure and HLA in healthy donors. The CDR3 contains 14 residues. In germline, CDR1 is LNHNV, CDR2 YYDKDF (reference sequence). The V and J ends lost 1 base and 3 bases respectively, with 8 bases between them. Remarks on this clone: Its target is not known.

Study observations and caveats: V- and J-gene trimming of TCR beta was linked (in a later analysis) to a missense DCLRE1C variant. Sequencing artifact likely explains a cluster of highly shared sequence variants.

With 60 Vbeta and 13 Jbeta primers, the PCR was carried out. Measured with immunoSEQ multiplex PCR; TCRdb has only the in-frame clones, and not every one. This sample has about 98,000 clones, with under 75% found just once. This sequence joins TRBV15 and TRBJ2-3, with D uncertain. The source is a female donor in good health and CMV-seronegative. The sequenced material came from PBMCs. The CDR3 DNA is TGTGCCACCAGCAGAGGGAGTTCAACAGATACGCAGTATTTT. Amino acid sequence: CATSRGSSTDTQYF.